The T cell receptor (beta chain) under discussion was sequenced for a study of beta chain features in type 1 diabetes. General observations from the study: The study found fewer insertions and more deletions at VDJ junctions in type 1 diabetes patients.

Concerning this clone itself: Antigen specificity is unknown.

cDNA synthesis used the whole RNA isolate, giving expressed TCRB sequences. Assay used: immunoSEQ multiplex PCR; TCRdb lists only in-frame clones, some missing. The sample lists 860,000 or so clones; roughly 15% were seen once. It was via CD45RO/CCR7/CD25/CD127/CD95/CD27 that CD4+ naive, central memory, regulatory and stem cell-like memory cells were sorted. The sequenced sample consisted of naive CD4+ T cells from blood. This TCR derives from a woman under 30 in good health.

In nucleotides, the CDR3 is TGTGCCAGCAGATCCGGACTCCGCGACACTGAAGCTTTCTTT. It is translated as CASRSGLRDTEAFF. The rearrangement uses TRBV5-4 and TRBJ1-1; D unclear. V was pared by 5 bases and J by 3 bases, with 14 bases between. The CDR3 is made up of 14 amino acids. Germline V gene sequence: CDR1 SGHNT, CDR2 YYREEE (reference sequence).